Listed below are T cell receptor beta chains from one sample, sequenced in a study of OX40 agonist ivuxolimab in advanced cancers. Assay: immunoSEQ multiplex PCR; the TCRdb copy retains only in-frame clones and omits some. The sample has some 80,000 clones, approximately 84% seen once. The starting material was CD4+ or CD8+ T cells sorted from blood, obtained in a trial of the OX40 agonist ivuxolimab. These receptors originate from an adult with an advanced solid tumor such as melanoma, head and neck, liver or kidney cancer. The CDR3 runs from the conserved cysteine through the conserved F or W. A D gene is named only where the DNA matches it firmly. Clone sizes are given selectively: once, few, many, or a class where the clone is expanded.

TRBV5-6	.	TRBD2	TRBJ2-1	CASSLLSGGSSYNEQFF	TGTGCCAGCAGCTTACTGTCGGGAGGGAGCTCCTACAATGAGCAGTTCTTC
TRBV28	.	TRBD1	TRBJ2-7	CASSSSGTGAHYEQYF	TGTGCCAGCAGTTCATCCGGGACAGGGGCCCACTACGAGCAGTACTTC
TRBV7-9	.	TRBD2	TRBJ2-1	CASSLGASGSREQFF	TGTGCCAGCAGCTTAGGGGCTAGCGGGAGTCGTGAGCAGTTCTTC
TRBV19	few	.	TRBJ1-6	CASSIRGRVSPLHF	TGTGCCAGTAGTATTCGAGGAAGGGTCTCACCCCTCCACTTT
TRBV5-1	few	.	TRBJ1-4	CASSSGRLNEKLFF	TGCGCCAGCAGCTCTGGACGGCTTAATGAAAAACTGTTTTTT
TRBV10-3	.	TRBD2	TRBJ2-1	CAISGSSGVSYNEQFF	TGTGCCATCAGTGGTTCTAGCGGGGTATCCTACAATGAGCAGTTCTTC
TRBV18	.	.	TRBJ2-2	CASSPLGRSNTGELFF	TGTGCCAGCTCACCACTGGGGAGATCGAACACCGGGGAGCTGTTTTTT
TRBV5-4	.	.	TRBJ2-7	CASRSSLTYEQYF	TGTGCCAGCAGGAGCTCTCTCACCTACGAGCAGTACTTC
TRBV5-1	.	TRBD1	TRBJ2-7	CASSLDTGTGLSYEQYF	TGCGCCAGCAGCTTGGACACCGGGACAGGGCTCTCCTACGAGCAGTACTTC
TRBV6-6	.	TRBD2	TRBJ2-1	CASSTRTSGGNEQFF	TGTGCCAGCAGTACCCGGACTAGCGGGGGCAATGAGCAGTTCTTC
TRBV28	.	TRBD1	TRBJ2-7	CASTPGQGLSEQYF	TGTGCTTCAACTCCGGGACAGGGTCTCTCCGAGCAGTACTTC
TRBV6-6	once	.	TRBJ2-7	CASRAITGLLEQYF	TGTGCCAGCAGGGCCATAACAGGGCTGCTCGAGCAGTACTTC
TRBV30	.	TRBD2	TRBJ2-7	CAFGGASGSWYEQYF	TGTGCCTTTGGCGGGGCTAGCGGGAGTTGGTACGAGCAGTACTTC
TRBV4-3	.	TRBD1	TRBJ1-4	CASSDRVDEKLFF	TGCGCCAGCAGCGACAGGGTAGATGAAAAACTGTTTTTT
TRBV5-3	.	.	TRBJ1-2	CARPPGTYYGYTF	TGTGCCAGACCCCCCGGGACTTACTATGGCTACACCTTC
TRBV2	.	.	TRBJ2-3	CASSAGEITDTQYF	TGTGCCAGCAGTGCTGGGGAAATCACAGATACGCAGTATTTT
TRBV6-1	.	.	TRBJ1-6	CASRRQGRNNSPLHF	TGTGCCAGCAGGAGGCAGGGGCGAAATAATTCACCCCTCCACTTT
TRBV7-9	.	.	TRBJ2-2	CASSLRLMDYNTGELFF	TGTGCCAGCAGCCTACGTTTAATGGACTACAACACCGGGGAGCTGTTTTTT
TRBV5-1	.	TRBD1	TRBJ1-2	CASKTGDYGYTF	TGCGCCAGCAAAACAGGGGACTATGGCTACACCTTC
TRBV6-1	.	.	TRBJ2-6	CASEESGANVLTF	TGTGCCAGCGAGGAGTCTGGGGCCAACGTCCTGACTTTC
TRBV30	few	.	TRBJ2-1	CAWTTGSSSYNEQFF	TGTGCCTGGACCACGGGCTCCAGCTCCTACAATGAGCAGTTCTTC
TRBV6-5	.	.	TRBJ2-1	CASGKRSSYNEQFF	TGTGCCAGCGGAAAAAGGAGCTCCTACAATGAGCAGTTCTTC
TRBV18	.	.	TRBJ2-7	CASSPLVAGSYEQYF	TGTGCCAGCTCCCCCTTAGTGGCGGGGTCCTACGAGCAGTACTTC
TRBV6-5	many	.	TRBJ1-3	CASSPFQTGNTIYF	TGTGCCAGCAGCCCTTTCCAGACTGGAAACACCATATATTTT
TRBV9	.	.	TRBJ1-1	CASSVQGSNTEAFF	TGTGCCAGCAGCGTGCAGGGTTCCAACACTGAAGCTTTCTTT
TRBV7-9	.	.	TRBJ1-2	CASSLALPSGNYGYTF	TGTGCCAGCAGCTTAGCCTTACCTTCGGGGAACTATGGCTACACCTTC
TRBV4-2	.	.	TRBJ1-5	CASSPHRTESNQPQHF	TGTGCCAGCAGCCCCCACAGGACTGAGAGCAATCAGCCCCAGCATTTT
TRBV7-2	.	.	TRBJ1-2	CASSFTGNYGYTF	TGTGCCAGCAGCTTTACAGGGAACTATGGCTACACCTTC
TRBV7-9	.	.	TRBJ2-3	CASSSATVSSTDTQYF	TGTGCCAGCAGCTCCGCGACAGTCTCTAGCACAGATACGCAGTATTTT
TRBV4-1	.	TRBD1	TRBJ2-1	CASSQDHRGLRDFINEQFF	TGCGCCAGCAGCCAGGACCACAGGGGGCTTAGAGATTTTATAAATGAGCAGTTCTTC
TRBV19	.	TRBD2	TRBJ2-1	CASSHVAGLYTNEQFF	TGTGCCAGTTCACATGTAGCGGGCCTTTACACCAATGAGCAGTTCTTC
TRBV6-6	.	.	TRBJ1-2	CASSPVVGADYGYTF	TGTGCCAGCAGTCCAGTTGTGGGGGCCGACTATGGCTACACCTTC
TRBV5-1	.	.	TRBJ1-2	CASSKAGSNYGYTF	TGCGCCAGCAGCAAGGCAGGGTCTAACTATGGCTACACCTTC
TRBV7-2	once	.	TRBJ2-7	CASSSSPGHYYEQYF	TGTGCCAGCAGCAGCAGTCCGGGACACTACTACGAGCAGTACTTC
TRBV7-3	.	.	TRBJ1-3	CASSLERAGRGIYSGNTIYF	TGTGCCAGCAGCTTAGAAAGAGCAGGGCGGGGAATCTACTCTGGAAACACCATATATTTT
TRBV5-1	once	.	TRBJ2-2	CASSFQGNTGELFF	TGCGCCAGCAGCTTTCAGGGAAACACCGGGGAGCTGTTTTTT
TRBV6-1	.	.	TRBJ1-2	CASREQGYGYTF	TGTGCCAGCAGGGAACAGGGCTATGGCTACACCTTC
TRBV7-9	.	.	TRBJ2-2	CASSPTSGELFF	TGTGCCAGCAGCCCCACGTCCGGGGAGCTGTTTTTT
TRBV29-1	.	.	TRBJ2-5	CSVRALPGETQYF	TGCAGCGTCCGTGCGTTACCGGGGGAGACCCAGTACTTC
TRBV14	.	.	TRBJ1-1	CASSQLMGQSTEAFF	TGTGCCAGCAGCCAACTAATGGGACAAAGCACTGAAGCTTTCTTT
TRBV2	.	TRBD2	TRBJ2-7	CASSERTSGRGEQYF	TGTGCCAGCAGTGAACGGACTAGCGGGAGGGGAGAGCAGTACTTC